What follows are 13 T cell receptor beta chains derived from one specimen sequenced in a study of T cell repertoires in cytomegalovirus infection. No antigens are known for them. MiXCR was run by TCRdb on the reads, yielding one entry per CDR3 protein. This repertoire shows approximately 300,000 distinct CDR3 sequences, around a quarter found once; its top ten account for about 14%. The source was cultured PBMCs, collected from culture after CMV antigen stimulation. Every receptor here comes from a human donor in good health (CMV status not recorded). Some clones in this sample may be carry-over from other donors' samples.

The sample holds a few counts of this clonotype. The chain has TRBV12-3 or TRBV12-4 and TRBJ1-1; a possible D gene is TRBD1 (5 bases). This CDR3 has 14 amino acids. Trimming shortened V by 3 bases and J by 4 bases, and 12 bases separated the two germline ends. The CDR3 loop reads CASSFSGGGTEAFF. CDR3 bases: TGTGCCAGCAGTTTTTCAGGCGGGGGCACTGAAGCTTTCTTT.

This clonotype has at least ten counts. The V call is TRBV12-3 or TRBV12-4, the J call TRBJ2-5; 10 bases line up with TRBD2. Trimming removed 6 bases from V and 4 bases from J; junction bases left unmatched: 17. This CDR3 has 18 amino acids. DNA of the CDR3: TGTGCCAGCAGCCGACGAGGTCTAGCGGGAGTTTTCCGAGAGACCCAGTACTTC. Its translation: CASSRRGLAGVFRETQYF.

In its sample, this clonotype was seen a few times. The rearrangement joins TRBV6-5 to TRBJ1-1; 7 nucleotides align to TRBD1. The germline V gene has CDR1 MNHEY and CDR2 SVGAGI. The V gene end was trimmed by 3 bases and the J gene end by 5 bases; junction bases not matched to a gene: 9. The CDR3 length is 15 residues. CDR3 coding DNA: TGTGCCAGCAGTTATTCAACGACAGGGAAAACTGAAGCTTTCTTT. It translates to CASSYSTTGKTEAFF.

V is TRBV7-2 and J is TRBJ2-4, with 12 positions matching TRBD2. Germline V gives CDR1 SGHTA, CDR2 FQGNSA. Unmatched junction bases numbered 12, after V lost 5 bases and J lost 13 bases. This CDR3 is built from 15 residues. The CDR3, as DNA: TGTGCCAGCAGCCCGCGACTAGCGGGAGCCGAGGGACAGTACTTC. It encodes CASSPRLAGAEGQYF.

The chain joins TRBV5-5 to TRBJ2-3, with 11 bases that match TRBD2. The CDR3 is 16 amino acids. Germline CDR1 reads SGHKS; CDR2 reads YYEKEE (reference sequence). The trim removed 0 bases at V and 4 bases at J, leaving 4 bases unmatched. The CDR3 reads CASSLGLAGRSDTQYF. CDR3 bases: TGTGCCAGCAGCTTGGGACTAGCGGGGAGGTCAGATACGCAGTATTTT.

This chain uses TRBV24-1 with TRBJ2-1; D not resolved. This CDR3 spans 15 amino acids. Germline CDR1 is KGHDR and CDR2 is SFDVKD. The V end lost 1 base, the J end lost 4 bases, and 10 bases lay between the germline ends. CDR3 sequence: CATSDFRQTYNEQFF. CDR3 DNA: TGTGCCACCAGTGATTTCCGGCAAACTTACAATGAGCAGTTCTTC.

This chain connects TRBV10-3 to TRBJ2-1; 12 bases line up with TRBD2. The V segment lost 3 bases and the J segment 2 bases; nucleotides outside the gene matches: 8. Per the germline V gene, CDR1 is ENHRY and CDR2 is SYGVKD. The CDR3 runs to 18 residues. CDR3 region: CAISESPSGRAAYNEQFF. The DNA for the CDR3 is TGTGCCATCAGTGAAAGCCCTAGCGGGAGGGCCGCCTACAATGAGCAGTTCTTC.

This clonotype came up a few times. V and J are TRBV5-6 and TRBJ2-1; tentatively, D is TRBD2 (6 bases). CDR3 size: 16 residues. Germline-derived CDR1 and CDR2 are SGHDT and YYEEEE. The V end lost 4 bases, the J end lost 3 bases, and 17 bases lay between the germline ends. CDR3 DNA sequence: TGTGCCAGCAGCCTGGTGGAGGAGGGCCTCTACAATGAGCAGTTCTTC. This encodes CASSLVEEGLYNEQFF.

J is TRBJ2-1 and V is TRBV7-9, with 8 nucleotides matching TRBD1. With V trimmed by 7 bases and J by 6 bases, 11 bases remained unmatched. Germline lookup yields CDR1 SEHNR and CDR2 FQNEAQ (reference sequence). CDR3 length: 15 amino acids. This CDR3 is CASTPGQGAFNEQFF. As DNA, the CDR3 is TGTGCCAGCACCCCAGGACAGGGAGCGTTCAATGAGCAGTTCTTC.

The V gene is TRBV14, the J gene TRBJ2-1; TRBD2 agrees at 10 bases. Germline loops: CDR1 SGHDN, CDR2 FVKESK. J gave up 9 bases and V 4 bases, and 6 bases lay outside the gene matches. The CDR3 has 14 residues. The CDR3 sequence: CASSLGLAVGEQFF. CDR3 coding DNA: TGTGCCAGCAGCCTAGGACTAGCGGTCGGTGAGCAGTTCTTC.

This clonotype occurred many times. The chain's CDR3 is CASSLNQGYTEAFF. The CDR3 nucleotides read TGTGCCAGCAGCTTGAATCAGGGGTACACTGAAGCTTTCTTT. V gene TRBV5-4 combines with J gene TRBJ1-1, with a possible D match to TRBD1 (6 bases). From germline, CDR1 is SGHNT and CDR2 YYREEE (reference sequence). The CDR3 length is 14 residues. The germline V and J ends were trimmed by 1 base and 3 bases, with 10 bases remaining between them.

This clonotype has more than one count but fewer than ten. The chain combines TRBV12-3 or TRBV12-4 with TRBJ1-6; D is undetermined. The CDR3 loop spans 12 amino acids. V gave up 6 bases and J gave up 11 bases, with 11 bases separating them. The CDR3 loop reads CASSFPFTPLHF. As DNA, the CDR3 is TGTGCCAGCAGCTTCCCATTTACACCCCTCCACTTT.

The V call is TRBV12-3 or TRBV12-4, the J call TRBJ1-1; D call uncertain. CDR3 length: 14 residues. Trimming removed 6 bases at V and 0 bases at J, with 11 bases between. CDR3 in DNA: TGTGCCAGCAGAGCACAGAACCTGAACACTGAAGCTTTCTTT. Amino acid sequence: CASRAQNLNTEAFF.